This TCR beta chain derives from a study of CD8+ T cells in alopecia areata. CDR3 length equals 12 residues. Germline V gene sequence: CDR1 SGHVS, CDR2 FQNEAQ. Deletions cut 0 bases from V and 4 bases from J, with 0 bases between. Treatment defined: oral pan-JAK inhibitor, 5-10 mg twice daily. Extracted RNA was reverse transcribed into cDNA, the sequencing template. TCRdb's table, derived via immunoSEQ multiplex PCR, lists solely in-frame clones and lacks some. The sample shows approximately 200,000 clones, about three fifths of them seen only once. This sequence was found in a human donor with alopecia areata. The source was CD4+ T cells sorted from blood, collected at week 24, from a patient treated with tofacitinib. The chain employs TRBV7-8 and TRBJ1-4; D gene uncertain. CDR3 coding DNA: TGTGCCAGCAGCTTAGCTAATGAAAAACTGTTTTTT. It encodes CASSLANEKLFF.